This is a list of T cell receptor beta chains from one sample in a study of blood T cells in healthy people across ages. From the 5' RACE reads, TCRdb called clonotypes with MiXCR, one entry per CDR3 protein. The repertoire holds some 1.7 million distinct CDR3 sequences, with roughly 28% as singletons. Sequenced input: blood. The receptors derive from a woman aged 25 to 45 in good health. CDR3s include the opening cysteine and the closing phenylalanine or tryptophan. The D gene is left open where the match is weak. The size entry is marked missing in some rows and otherwise reads once, few, many or a size class.

>-|-|TRBJ2-2|TRBV7-9
CASSLLGAGELFF
>-|-|TRBJ2-1|TRBV29-1
CSVGSGLGDEQFF
>many|-|TRBJ1-2|TRBV6-2/TRBV6-3
CASSYFDRSPSSYGYTF
>few|TRBD2|TRBJ2-1|TRBV5-4
CASSEISGRENEQFF
>-|-|TRBJ2-3|TRBV20-1
CSARRHSTDTQYF
>few|-|TRBJ1-1|TRBV18
CASSTVSNTEAFF
>-|-|TRBJ2-3|TRBV7-2
CASSLEGRGGTQYF
>many|TRBD1|TRBJ2-7|TRBV4-3
CASSHAPGQTYEQYF
>-|TRBD1|-|TRBV3-1
CASSPPDGRQGTQFF
>few|TRBD1|TRBJ1-4|TRBV15
CATSRGDRMEKLFF
>many|TRBD2|TRBJ2-1|TRBV27
CASSSPGLGALYNEQFF
>-|TRBD2|TRBJ2-3|TRBV3-1
CASSQDGGGVYDTQYF
>-|-|TRBJ2-1|TRBV3-1
CASSQGGAGPVNEQFF
>few|-|TRBJ2-1|TRBV2
CASSDTLPKFF
>-|TRBD1|TRBJ1-4|TRBV10-2
CASGDRGTNEKLFF
>few|TRBD1|TRBJ2-3|TRBV29-1
CSVDTGQGGDTQYF
>many|-|TRBJ1-2|TRBV4-3
CASSQGSGTNYGYTF
>-|-|TRBJ2-3|TRBV10-3
CAISDELENTDTQYF
>-|TRBD2|TRBJ2-3|TRBV5-1
CASSSSAGGPDTQYF
>-|-|TRBJ2-7|TRBV29-1
CSVERTDPYGQYF
>many|TRBD2|TRBJ2-3|TRBV12-3/TRBV12-4
CASSFTSGRTDTQYF
>-|-|TRBJ2-3|TRBV5-1
CASSPTTSTATDTQYF
>-|TRBD1|TRBJ1-6|TRBV6-5
CASSRQGHSPLHF
>-|-|TRBJ2-1|TRBV3-1
CASSQDQGETQFF
>-|-|TRBJ1-2|TRBV6-1
CASTLGSSYGYTF
>many|-|TRBJ2-7|TRBV15
CATSRGGDEQYF
>few|-|TRBJ1-5|TRBV28
CASSLWNLASNQPQHF
>-|-|TRBJ2-7|TRBV2
CASTDRGPYEQYF
>few|-|TRBJ2-2|TRBV10-3
CAISENRAITGELFF
>-|-|TRBJ1-2|TRBV5-1
CASSSANLQGPYGYTF
>-|-|TRBJ2-5|TRBV7-9
CASSLLLNQETQYF
>few|-|TRBJ2-7|TRBV3-1
CASSLQSEQYF
>-|TRBD2|TRBJ2-3|TRBV2
CASSDLLGGAADTQYF
>-|TRBD2|TRBJ2-3|TRBV29-1
CSALGLAGGPFQYF
>-|TRBD2|TRBJ2-7|TRBV7-9
CASSRGRGSSYEQYF
>-|-|TRBJ2-3|TRBV20-1
CSASNSLGTDTQYF
>many|-|TRBJ2-7|TRBV7-6
CASSFSGIEQYF
>-|-|TRBJ1-2|TRBV12-3/TRBV12-4
CASSLPGTFYGYTF
>few|TRBD1|TRBJ2-3|TRBV5-1
CASSHGQGSTDTQYF
>few|TRBD1|TRBJ2-5|TRBV11-2
CASSALAQGEETQYF
>few|-|TRBJ1-2|TRBV7-2
CASSVGAQWVYGYTF
>-|-|TRBJ2-2|TRBV28
CASSTRLVTGELFF
>-|-|TRBJ2-5|TRBV2
CASSGGNRWGLAQYF
>-|-|TRBJ2-7|TRBV10-2
CASSATEREKQYF
>-|-|TRBJ1-2|TRBV20-1
CSARAGGRTPNYDYTF
>many|TRBD1|TRBJ2-7|TRBV29-1
CSVAGGYGEQYF
>-|TRBD1|TRBJ1-5|TRBV5-1
CASRPTGAENQPQHF
>few|-|TRBJ2-5|TRBV3-1
CASTLGSRTQRIQETQYF